The rows below give T cell receptor beta chains drawn from one sample of a study of cytomegalovirus exposure and HLA in healthy donors. Method: immunoSEQ multiplex PCR; TCRdb's copy keeps in-frame clones and lacks some. The sample holds 150,000 or so clones, around 72% seen once. The sequencing sample was made of PBMCs. The receptors were gathered from a woman between 50 and 59 years old in good health and CMV-seropositive. Each CDR3 is given with its conserved first and last residue. Not every row has a clone size; where given, it reads once, few, many or a size class.

clone_size	j_call	v_call	cdr3_aa
.	TRBJ2-5	TRBV28	CASSLDTRETQYF
.	TRBJ2-7	TRBV5-4	CASSSPEGRAVGEQYF
once	TRBJ1-1	TRBV7-3	CASSLDGVAEAFF
.	TRBJ2-3	TRBV29-1	CSVGQGAQYGTDTQYF
.	TRBJ1-5	TRBV5-1	CASSPGGGQPSNQPQHF
.	.	TRBV7-8	CASSPRQGVRYEQYF
.	TRBJ1-2	TRBV6-1	CASSETGDYGYTF
once	TRBJ1-1	TRBV30	CAWSVPGTVNTEAFF
.	TRBJ1-1	TRBV6-5	CASSYAGLDTEAFF
.	TRBJ1-2	TRBV9	CASSANQGAGRYGYTF
.	TRBJ1-1	TRBV4-2	CASSQDPRVMNTEAFF
.	TRBJ1-3	TRBV9	CASSVDRTGIGNTIYF
once	TRBJ1-1	TRBV5-6	CASSYSGLEAFF
.	TRBJ1-2	TRBV4-3	CASSQDRQGLGYTF
.	TRBJ1-5	TRBV30	CAWSVQGVYNQPQHF
.	TRBJ1-2	TRBV9	CASSEGDSHNYGYTF
.	TRBJ2-1	TRBV5-4	CASSSGLAGGLEQFF
.	TRBJ2-1	TRBV29-1	CSVERGDQQFF
.	TRBJ2-6	TRBV5-1	CASSQTGLSSGANVLTF
.	TRBJ1-4	TRBV19	CASSAGQGATEKLFF
.	TRBJ1-4	TRBV12-2	CASRSPSRGNEKLFF
few	TRBJ1-2	TRBV19	CASRLTGTGDSGYTF
few	TRBJ2-4	TRBV19	CASSITGLGAAKNIQYF
few	TRBJ2-3	TRBV18	CASSPGTDTQYF
.	TRBJ2-3	TRBV19	CASSIGTSGGRDTQYF
few	TRBJ1-1	TRBV7-2	CASSLGQTTLNTEAFF
.	TRBJ2-5	TRBV13	CASSLGRTGMETQYF
.	TRBJ2-1	TRBV28	CASSAQGLATYNEQFF
.	TRBJ2-7	TRBV28	CASSSGQGSYEQYF
.	TRBJ1-1	TRBV7-2	CASSPYGTALLTEAFF
.	TRBJ2-1	TRBV5-1	CASSLGRGAWDNEQFF
.	TRBJ1-1	TRBV5-1	CVSSPLQDGRTEAFF
.	TRBJ2-7	TRBV7-2	CASSLALEQYF
.	TRBJ2-7	TRBV4-3	CASSQDRGQTYEQYF
.	TRBJ1-5	TRBV28	CASRGPGGTGNQPQHF
once	TRBJ1-2	TRBV12-5	CASGLVALGTYTF
.	TRBJ2-3	TRBV29-1	CSVETGEMTDTQYF
few	TRBJ2-2	TRBV9	CASSVGLSGGAPGELFF
few	TRBJ1-4	TRBV2	CASKRQGAATNEKLFF
.	TRBJ2-1	TRBV7-2	CASSASWPSGGYNEQFF
.	TRBJ2-2	TRBV2	CASSLGQGANTGELFF
.	TRBJ1-5	TRBV18	CASSTGNSNQPQHF
once	TRBJ1-1	TRBV4-2	CASSQATTVTYTEAFF
few	TRBJ1-3	TRBV2	CASISQGFSGNTIYF
.	TRBJ2-1	TRBV11-2	CASSSTIRPGQFF
.	TRBJ2-2	TRBV29-1	CSVDGLNTGELFF
.	TRBJ2-7	TRBV5-1	CASSLSQGAGEQYF
few	TRBJ2-1	TRBV18	CASSPMVAGDLEQFF
.	TRBJ1-5	TRBV6-5	CASTSRQGNQPQHF
few	TRBJ1-5	TRBV30	CAWSGTGYQPQHF
.	TRBJ1-1	TRBV7-2	CASSLGALMNTEAFF
.	TRBJ1-1	TRBV6-5	CASRQGAGTEAFF
few	TRBJ2-2	TRBV18	CASSPDGGLAGPGELFF
.	TRBJ2-7	TRBV28	CASTQPSGTGLYEQYF
once	TRBJ2-4	TRBV4-1	CASSQDVGAAKNSQYF
.	TRBJ1-2	TRBV11-2	CASSPPRESDGGYTF
.	TRBJ1-1	TRBV5-6	CASSLSSRGYTEAFF
few	TRBJ2-3	TRBV19	CASGTSGGVQGDTQYF
.	TRBJ2-1	TRBV11-2	CASSSRVRGREQFF